The present TCR beta chain was sequenced within a study of cytomegalovirus exposure and HLA in healthy donors. On the study more broadly: Out of a few hundred genotyped donors, roughly 80% belonged to the Caucasian-associated ancestry cluster. Study results and caveats: Certain indistinguishable V segments, among them TRBV6-2 and TRBV6-3, were excluded. An analysis that came later showed most CMV-associated TCR beta chains appearing HLA-restricted.

Vbeta (60) and Jbeta (13) primers were used in the PCR. The table came from immunoSEQ multiplex PCR; TCRdb's copy has only in-frame clones and leaves some out. The sample carries 100,000 to 150,000 clones, roughly 78% recorded once. V lost 6 bases, J lost 3 bases, and 9 bases stayed unmatched. CDR3 size: 15 residues. Germline V gene sequence: CDR1 MNHEY, CDR2 SMNVEV (reference sequence). In regard to this clone: Its antigen is still unknown.

The sequencing input was PBMCs. The rearrangement uses TRBV27 and TRBJ1-2, with 8 bases lining up with TRBD1. The clonotype comes from a man aged 25 to 40 in good health and CMV-seropositive. CDR3 sequence: CASSPDREGDYGYTF. DNA of the CDR3: TGTGCCAGCAGCCCGGACAGGGAAGGGGACTATGGCTACACCTTC.